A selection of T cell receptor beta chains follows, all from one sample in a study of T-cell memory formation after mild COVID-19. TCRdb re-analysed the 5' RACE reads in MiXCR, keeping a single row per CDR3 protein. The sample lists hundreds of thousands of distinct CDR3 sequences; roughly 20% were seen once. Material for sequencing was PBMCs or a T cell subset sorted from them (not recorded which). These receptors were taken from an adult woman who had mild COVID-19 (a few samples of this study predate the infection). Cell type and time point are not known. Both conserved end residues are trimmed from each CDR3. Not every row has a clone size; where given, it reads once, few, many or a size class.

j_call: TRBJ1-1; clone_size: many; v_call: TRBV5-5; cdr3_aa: ASSFSGGGGTEAF
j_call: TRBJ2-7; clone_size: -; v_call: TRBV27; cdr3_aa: ASSLTTLGGQY
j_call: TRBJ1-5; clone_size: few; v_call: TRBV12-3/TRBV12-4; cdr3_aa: ASTPSGSNNQPQH
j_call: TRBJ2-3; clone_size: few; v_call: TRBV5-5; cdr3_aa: ASSTGPPDTQY
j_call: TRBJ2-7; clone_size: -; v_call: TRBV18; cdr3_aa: ASSTITEQY
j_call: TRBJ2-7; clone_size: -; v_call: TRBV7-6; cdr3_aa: ASSLGAGGGRIYEQY
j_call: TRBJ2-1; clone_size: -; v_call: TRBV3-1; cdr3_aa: ASSQGLAGPHEQF
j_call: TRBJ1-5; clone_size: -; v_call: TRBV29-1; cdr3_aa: SVVISGNREQPQH
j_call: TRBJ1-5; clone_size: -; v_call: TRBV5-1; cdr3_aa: ASSPGTGHNQPQH
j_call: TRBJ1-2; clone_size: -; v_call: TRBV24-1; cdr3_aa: ATSEDSTLRGYT
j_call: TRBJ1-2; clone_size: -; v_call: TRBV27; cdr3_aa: ASSPLPPGQLYGYT